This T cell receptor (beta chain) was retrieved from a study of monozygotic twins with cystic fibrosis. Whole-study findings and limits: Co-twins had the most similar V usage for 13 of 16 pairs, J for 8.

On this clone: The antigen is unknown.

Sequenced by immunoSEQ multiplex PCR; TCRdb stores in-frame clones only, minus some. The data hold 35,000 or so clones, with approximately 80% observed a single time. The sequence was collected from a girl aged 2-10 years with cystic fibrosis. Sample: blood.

In DNA, the CDR3 is TGTGCCAGCTCACCCTACGGGTCGGGGTCCCCCGCAACCTCTGGAAACACCATATATTTT. Residues: CASSPYGSGSPATSGNTIYF. The J gene is TRBJ1-3, the V gene TRBV18; D is ambiguous. V was clipped by 3 bases and J by 0 bases, with 24 bases between them. Germline V lookup: CDR1 KGHSH, CDR2 LQKENI. CDR3 length: 20 amino acids.